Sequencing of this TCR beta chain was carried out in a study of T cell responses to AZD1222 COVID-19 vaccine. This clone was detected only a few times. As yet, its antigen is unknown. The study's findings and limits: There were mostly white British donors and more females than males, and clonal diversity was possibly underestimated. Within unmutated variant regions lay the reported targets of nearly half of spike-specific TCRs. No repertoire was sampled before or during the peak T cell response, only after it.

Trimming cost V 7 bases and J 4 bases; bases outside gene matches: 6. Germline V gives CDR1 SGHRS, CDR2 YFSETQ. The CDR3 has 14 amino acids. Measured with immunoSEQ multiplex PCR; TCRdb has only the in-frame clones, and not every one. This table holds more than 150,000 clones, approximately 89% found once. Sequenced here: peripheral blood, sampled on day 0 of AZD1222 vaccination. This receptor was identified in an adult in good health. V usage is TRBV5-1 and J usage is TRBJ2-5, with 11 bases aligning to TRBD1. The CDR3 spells CASQGTGGIETQYF. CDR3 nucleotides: TGCGCCAGCCAAGGGACAGGGGGGATAGAGACCCAGTACTTC.